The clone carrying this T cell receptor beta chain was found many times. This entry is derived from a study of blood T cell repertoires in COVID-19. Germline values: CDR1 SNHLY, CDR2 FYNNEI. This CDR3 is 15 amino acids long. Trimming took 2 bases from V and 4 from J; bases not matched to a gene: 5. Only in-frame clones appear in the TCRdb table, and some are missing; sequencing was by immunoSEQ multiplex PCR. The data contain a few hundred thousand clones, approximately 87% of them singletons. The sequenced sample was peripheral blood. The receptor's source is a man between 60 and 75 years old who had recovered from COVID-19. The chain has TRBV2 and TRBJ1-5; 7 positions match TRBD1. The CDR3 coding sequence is TGTGCCAGCAGTGAATTCCAGGGGGATAATCAGCCCCAGCATTTT. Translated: CASSEFQGDNQPQHF.